Each of the 28 T cell receptor beta chains below was sequenced from the same sample in a study of blood T cell repertoires in COVID-19. Sequencing used immunoSEQ multiplex PCR; TCRdb keeps in-frame clones, though not all of them. Seen here are tens of thousands of clones, roughly 89% observed once, and the top ten hold approximately 5.8%. The sample was peripheral blood. The receptors shown here come from a man between 50 and 59 years old with acute or convalescent COVID-19.

This rearrangement joins TRBV7-2 to TRBJ2-1, with 8 bases aligning to TRBD2. Germline CDR1 is SGHTA and CDR2 is FQGNSA. V lost 5 bases and J lost 1; bases outside the gene matches: 7. The CDR3 is 16 amino acids. The DNA for the CDR3 is TGTGCCAGCAGCACGCGACTAGCGCCGTCCTACAATGAGCAGTTCTTC. Encoded protein: CASSTRLAPSYNEQFF.

This sequence joins TRBV19 and TRBJ2-7; unclear D gene. The CDR3 loop spans 13 amino acids. Germline V gene data show CDR1 as LNHDA and CDR2 as SQIVND (reference sequence). The V and J ends lost 6 bases and 1 base respectively, with 10 bases between them. The CDR3 DNA is TGTGCCAGTAGCCGAGGTCTATCCTACGAGCAGTACTTC. It specifies CASSRGLSYEQYF. Complete variable domain (other parts from reference TRBV19 and TRBJ2-7): DGGITQSPKYLFRKEGQNVTLSCEQNLNHDAMYWYRQDPGQGLRLIYYSQIVNDFQKGDIAEGYSVSREKKESFPLTVTSAQKNPTAFYLCASSRGLSYEQYFGPGTRLTVT.

This clone was seen more than once but under ten times. CDR3 region: CASSPNLDRGEGYTF. CDR3 DNA: TGTGCCAGCAGCCCCAACCTCGATCGGGGAGAAGGCTACACCTTC. The chain employs TRBV27 and TRBJ1-2; no clear D gene. The germline gives CDR1 MNHEY, CDR2 SMNVEV (reference sequence). Deletions cut 6 bases from V and 8 bases from J, with 22 bases between. The CDR3 has 15 amino acids.

The chain recombines TRBV7-9 with TRBJ1-2; TRBD1 might be the D (6 bases). The V gene lost 5 bases and the J gene lost 8 bases, with 21 bases spanning the gap. Germline assignment: CDR1 SEHNR and CDR2 FQNEAQ (reference sequence). This CDR3 has 15 amino acids. The CDR3, as DNA: TGTGCCAGCAGCCTCCCAGGGGAAGGGATTGGAGGCTACACCTTC. Amino acid sequence: CASSLPGEGIGGYTF.

V usage is TRBV7-9 and J usage is TRBJ1-5; D is unclear. Trimming left V 2 bases short and J 15 bases short, with 14 bases between. Germline V gene sequence: CDR1 SEHNR, CDR2 FQNEAQ (reference sequence). This CDR3 is built from 12 residues. DNA for the CDR3: TGTGCCAGCAGCTTATCGGAGGGCCTATGGCATTTT. Translation: CASSLSEGLWHF. Together with reference TRBV7-9 and TRBJ1-5, the CDR3 gives the full variable domain: DTGVSQNPRHKITKRGQNVTFRCDPISEHNRLYWYRQTLGQGPEFLTYFQNEAQLEKSRLLSDRFSAERPKGSFSTLEIQRTEQGDSAMYLCASSLSEGLWHFGDGTRLSIL.

This clone was recorded only once. The chain recombines TRBV12-5 with TRBJ1-5; possibly TRBD1 for D (6 bases). This CDR3 is built from 15 residues. CDR1 and CDR2 (germline): LGHNT, FRNRAP. The ends were cut back, 6 bases at V and 3 bases at J, with 15 bases in the middle. This CDR3 reads CASGMAQGPNQPQHF. DNA of the CDR3: TGTGCTAGTGGAATGGCACAGGGACCCAATCAGCCCCAGCATTTT.

The rearrangement joins TRBV19 to TRBJ2-7, with D possibly being TRBD2 (5 bases). The CDR3 contains 15 residues. Germline V CDR1 and CDR2: LNHDA, SQIVND (reference sequence). The V and J ends lost 0 bases and 0 bases respectively, with 9 bases between them. CDR3 region: CASSIERGSSYEQYF. The CDR3 DNA is TGTGCCAGTAGTATAGAACGGGGAAGCTCCTACGAGCAGTACTTC.

The chain recombines TRBV5-1 with TRBJ2-5; 11 positions agree with TRBD2. Germline V gene sequence: CDR1 SGHRS, CDR2 YFSETQ. The CDR3 sequence is 15 residues long. Trimming at V came to 2 bases and at J to 4 bases, leaving 4 bases not matched to a gene. The CDR3 nucleotides read TGCGCCAGCAGCTTTAGCGGGAGGGCCATAGAGACCCAGTACTTC. This codes for CASSFSGRAIETQYF.

The chain is built from TRBV7-8 and TRBJ2-3, with D hard to call. The CDR3 is made up of 15 amino acids. The germline V gene encodes CDR1 SGHVS and CDR2 FQNEAQ. V lost 2 bases and J 3 bases, leaving 12 bases between the germline ends. The DNA of the CDR3 is TGTGCCAGCAGCTTACTCCGGAGCTCGACAGATACGCAGTATTTT. Translation gives CASSLLRSSTDTQYF.

This clone turned up a few times. J is TRBJ1-2 and V is TRBV24-1, with a weak D call TRBD1 (6 bases). CDR3 length: 15 residues. In germline, CDR1 is KGHDR, CDR2 SFDVKD. Trimming took off 5 bases at V and 3 bases at J, with 15 bases between the two ends. DNA of the CDR3: TGTGCCACCAGTGCACCCGAGACAGGATACTATGGCTACACCTTC. This sequence encodes CATSAPETGYYGYTF.

The V gene is TRBV27, the J gene TRBJ2-7; 11 positions agree with TRBD1. Germline V gene sequence: CDR1 MNHEY, CDR2 SMNVEV (reference sequence). This CDR3 is built from 16 residues. The V segment lost 2 bases and the J segment 5 bases; nucleotides outside the gene matches: 8. The CDR3 spells CASSLIPGTGGNEQYF. CDR3 DNA: TGTGCCAGCAGTTTAATCCCCGGGACAGGGGGGAACGAGCAGTACTTC.

With respect to this clone: The final CDR3 position lacks the conserved phenylalanine or tryptophan, pointing to a likely read error. It is unclear where the CDR3 begins or ends on the DNA, so no DNA is shown, and the CDR3 is as TCRdb lists it. This chain links TRBV24-1 with TRBJ2-7; the table's TRBD2 call for D was not verified on the DNA. Inclusive of both ends, the CDR3 amounts to 9 amino acids. Looked up from germline, CDR1 is KGHDR and CDR2 is SFDVKD. The CDR3 spells CATSDLPLP.

CDR3 bases: TGTGCCAGCAGCTTGTATTGGAGGGACGGACTCTCCTACGAGCAGTACTTC. This gives the protein CASSLYWRDGLSYEQYF. This chain connects TRBV5-4 to TRBJ2-7; tentative D call: TRBD2 (6 bases). The CDR3 is made up of 17 amino acids. V lost 1 base, J lost 0 bases, and 17 bases lay in between. Germline V lookup: CDR1 SGHNT, CDR2 YYREEE (reference sequence).

This clone was seen a few times. The chain couples TRBV7-2 to TRBJ1-1, with D uncertain. There are 15 residues in the CDR3. The germline CDR1 and CDR2 sequences are SGHTA and FQGNSA. Trimming cost V 5 bases and J 11 bases, with 24 bases left between them. CDR3 in DNA: TGTGCCAGCAGCCCGCAGAGTGGAGGCAGTAGACGGGCTTTCTTT. It specifies CASSPQSGGSRRAFF.

Regarding this clone: Relative to the germline gene, one junction end is altered; a read error may explain this. The chain is built from TRBV4-1 and TRBJ2-7, with a possible D match to TRBD2 (7 bases). There are 14 residues in the CDR3. Germline V CDR1 and CDR2: MGHRA, YSYEKL. CDR3 amino acids: CASSQDRIGGAQIF. The CDR3 DNA is TGCGCCAGCAGCCAAGACCGAATAGGGGGGGCCCAGATTTTC.

The V gene is TRBV6-5, the J gene TRBJ1-5; D not certain. CDR3 length equals 13 residues. The V end lost 6 bases, the J end lost 9 bases, and 15 bases lay between the germline ends. Germline V CDR1 and CDR2: MNHEY, SVGAGI. CDR3 protein: CASRRNGEAPQHF. CDR3 nucleotide sequence: TGTGCCAGCAGGAGGAACGGAGAAGCGCCCCAGCATTTT.

The chain is built from TRBV6-5 and TRBJ1-1, with 8 bases aligning to TRBD1. The CDR3 extends over 13 amino acids. With V trimmed by 6 bases and J by 4 bases, 4 bases remained unmatched. The germline gives CDR1 MNHEY, CDR2 SVGAGI. The chain's CDR3 is CASSTGGGTEAFF. For the CDR3, the DNA is TGTGCCAGCAGCACAGGGGGAGGCACTGAAGCTTTCTTT.

The CDR3 protein is CASSLSDTEAFF. CDR3 sequence (DNA): TGTGCCAGCAGCTTATCGGACACTGAAGCTTTCTTT. V gene TRBV7-9 combines with J gene TRBJ1-1; no definite D call. Germline V CDR1 and CDR2: SEHNR, FQNEAQ (reference sequence). This CDR3 comprises 12 residues. V was shortened by 2 bases and J by 3 bases, with 4 bases between the two germline ends.

This chain links TRBV19 with TRBJ1-1, with TRBD1 matching 8 bases. This CDR3 comprises 16 residues. Germline CDR1 reads LNHDA; CDR2 reads SQIVND (reference sequence). The trim removed 5 bases at V and 5 bases at J, leaving 13 bases unmatched. CDR3 in DNA: TGTGCCAGTAGTCTTCCGATTGGACAGGGAAAAACTGAAGCTTTCTTT. Protein: CASSLPIGQGKTEAFF.

The chain links TRBV18 to TRBJ2-4; D call uncertain. V was shortened by 2 bases and J by 8 bases, with 10 bases between the two germline ends. This CDR3 has 13 amino acids. Germline V gene sequence: CDR1 KGHSH, CDR2 LQKENI. The CDR3 sequence is CASSPSEPDIQYF. The CDR3 DNA follows: TGTGCCAGCTCACCATCGGAGCCTGACATTCAGTACTTC.

The rearrangement links TRBV5-1 to TRBJ2-2; D remains ambiguous. The ends were cut back, 0 bases at V and 4 bases at J, with 13 bases in the middle. Germline V lookup: CDR1 SGHRS, CDR2 YFSETQ. The CDR3 is 16 amino acids. The CDR3 loop reads CASSLDGQVITGELFF. CDR3 coding DNA: TGCGCCAGCAGCTTGGATGGTCAGGTGATCACCGGGGAGCTGTTTTTT. Full variable domain (outside the CDR3, taken from reference TRBV5-1 and TRBJ2-2): KAGVTQTPRYLIKTRGQQVTLSCSPISGHRSVSWYQQTPGQGLQFLFEYFSETQRNKGNFPGRFSGRQFSNSRSEMNVSTLELGDSALYLCASSLDGQVITGELFFGEGSRLTVL.

The gene calls are TRBV6-5 and TRBJ2-5; no clear D. Germline-derived CDR1 and CDR2 are MNHEY and SVGAGI. The CDR3 has 13 residues. Deletions cut 0 bases from V and 1 base from J, with 3 bases between. The CDR3 region is CASSYSAQETQYF. The CDR3 DNA reads as TGTGCCAGCAGTTACTCGGCCCAAGAGACCCAGTACTTC.

The chain combines TRBV7-9 with TRBJ2-1; TRBD2 aligns across 9 bases. The CDR3 spans 15 residues. In germline, CDR1 is SEHNR, CDR2 FQNEAQ (reference sequence). Trimming cost V 2 bases and J 7 bases; bases outside gene matches: 6. The CDR3 protein is CASSLWREGQNEQFF. In nucleotides, the CDR3 is TGTGCCAGCAGCTTATGGCGGGAGGGCCAGAATGAGCAGTTCTTC.

The DNA for the CDR3 is TGTGCCACCAGTGATTCCGTGCCACAAGAGCAGTTCTTC. Protein product: CATSDSVPQEQFF. V usage is TRBV24-1 and J usage is TRBJ2-1; the D is unclear. V lost 2 bases and J lost 10, with 11 bases in between. The germline gives CDR1 KGHDR, CDR2 SFDVKD. The CDR3 totals 13 residues.

This chain links TRBV5-6 with TRBJ2-1, with 7 bases matching TRBD1. Germline loops: CDR1 SGHDT, CDR2 YYEEEE. V lost 4 bases and J lost 1; bases outside the gene matches: 11. The CDR3 covers 17 residues. The DNA of the CDR3 is TGTGCCAGCAGCCGTGTACAGGGGTCGGTGTCCTACAATGAGCAGTTCTTC. This translates into CASSRVQGSVSYNEQFF.

The chain carries TRBV5-4 and TRBJ2-5; maybe TRBD1 (6 bases). V dropped 3 bases and J dropped 1 base, with 13 bases sitting between them. Per the germline V gene, CDR1 is SGHNT and CDR2 is YYREEE (reference sequence). There are 15 residues in the CDR3. The CDR3 reads CASSSDGQSQETQYF. In DNA form, the CDR3 reads TGTGCCAGCAGCTCCGACGGACAGAGCCAAGAGACCCAGTACTTC.

The chain is built from TRBV19 and TRBJ1-1; D call uncertain. Germline-derived CDR1 and CDR2 are LNHDA and SQIVND (reference sequence). This CDR3 is built from 13 residues. Trimming pared 3 bases from V and 4 bases from J, leaving 9 bases between. In DNA form, the CDR3 reads TGTGCCAGTAGTATTAAGAGTGGCACTGAAGCTTTCTTT. Translating it yields CASSIKSGTEAFF.

The V gene is TRBV7-9, the J gene TRBJ1-2; D is unresolved. Per germline, CDR1 SEHNR and CDR2 FQNEAQ (reference sequence). The CDR3 is 12 amino acids. Between the trimmed V and J ends, which lost 1 base and 7 bases, there was a span of 7 bases. CDR3 protein: CASSLDGGGYTF. DNA for the CDR3: TGTGCCAGCAGCTTAGATGGCGGTGGCTACACCTTC.